One sample yielded the 24 T cell receptor beta chains listed below, sequenced in a study of blood T cell repertoires in COVID-19. Some clones are missing from TCRdb's copy, which holds only in-frame ones; the method was immunoSEQ multiplex PCR. The profile shows 95,000 to 150,000 clones, about 87% of them singletons. Input material: peripheral blood. These receptors all stem from a woman in her 70s with acute or convalescent COVID-19.

The V call is TRBV28, the J call TRBJ2-3; TRBD2 is a possible D gene (6 bases). CDR3 length equals 14 residues. V was clipped by 2 bases and J by 4 bases, with 10 bases between them. Germline V gene lookup returns CDR1 MDHEN and CDR2 SYDVKM. The CDR3 sequence: CASSLRGWADTQYF. CDR3 DNA: TGTGCCAGCAGTTTACGGGGGTGGGCAGATACGCAGTATTTT.

The chain couples TRBV20-1 to TRBJ1-2; TRBD1 is a possible D gene (5 bases). The CDR3 runs to 11 residues. V dropped 5 bases and J dropped 4 bases, with 8 bases sitting between them. The germline V gene has CDR1 DFQATT and CDR2 SNEGSKA (reference sequence). The CDR3, as DNA: TGCAGTGCTCCGCAGGGCTATGGCTACACCTTC. Protein sequence: CSAPQGYGYTF.

V usage is TRBV9 and J usage is TRBJ1-4; the D gene is possibly TRBD1 (5 bases). In germline, CDR1 is SGDLS, CDR2 YYNGEE. The CDR3 is 15 residues long. Trimming stripped 4 bases from V and 7 bases from J, with 17 bases between. The CDR3: CASSPQTASGEKLFF. CDR3 nucleotide sequence: TGTGCCAGCAGCCCCCAGACAGCTAGCGGTGAAAAACTGTTTTTT.

V and J are TRBV6-5 and TRBJ1-2; D is uncertain. Germline V gene sequence: CDR1 MNHEY, CDR2 SVGAGI. The CDR3 sequence is 16 residues long. Trimming took 0 bases from V and 0 from J, leaving 11 bases between them. The CDR3, as DNA: TGTGCCAGCAGTTACTCGTTGGCGGGAGCTAACTATGGCTACACCTTC. Protein sequence: CASSYSLAGANYGYTF.

The V gene is TRBV7-2, the J gene TRBJ2-7, with a possible D match to TRBD1 (6 bases). This CDR3 comprises 13 residues. CDR1 and CDR2 from the germline V gene are SGHTA and FQGNSA. V was cut by 5 bases and J by 4 bases, with 12 bases left in between. CDR3 DNA: TGTGCCAGCAGCGGCACAGGGAGTTACGAGCAGTACTTC. Translation: CASSGTGSYEQYF.

The chain carries TRBV12-5 and TRBJ1-5; no clear D. This CDR3 has 13 amino acids. CDR1 is LGHNT and CDR2 is FRNRAP in the germline V gene. Trimming took off 1 base at V and 4 bases at J, with 5 bases between the two ends. The CDR3 loop reads CASGLALNQPQHF. The DNA of the CDR3 is TGTGCTAGTGGTTTGGCATTGAATCAGCCCCAGCATTTT.

This rearrangement joins TRBV7-3 to TRBJ2-1; the match to TRBD1 covers 8 bases. V trimming: 5 bases; J trimming: 8 bases; junction bases outside the gene matches: 14. Germline CDR1 reads SGHTA; CDR2 reads FQGTGA. The CDR3 consists of 16 residues. The CDR3 region is CASSVREAGGFDEQFF. Here the CDR3 DNA reads TGTGCCAGCAGCGTAAGGGAGGCAGGGGGCTTCGATGAGCAGTTCTTC.

The V call is TRBV3-1 (or the pseudogene TRBV3-2), the J call TRBJ2-2; perhaps TRBD2 as D (5 bases). V was shortened by 1 base and J by 6 bases, with 12 bases between the two germline ends. Germline V gene sequence: CDR1 LGHDT, CDR2 YNNKEL (reference sequence). The length of the CDR3 is 15 residues. CDR3 sequence: CASSQVHSGAGELFF. The CDR3 coding sequence is TGTGCCAGCAGCCAAGTGCACTCCGGGGCCGGGGAGCTGTTTTTT.

The chain is built from TRBV5-1 and TRBJ2-6; D possibly corresponds to TRBD2 (6 bases). The germline V gene has CDR1 SGHRS and CDR2 YFSETQ. The CDR3 has 16 residues. Trimming removed 5 bases from V and 1 base from J, with 13 bases in between. The CDR3 coding sequence is TGCGCCAGCAGTCCGGGACTTACTTCTGGGGCCAACGTCCTGACTTTC. This sequence encodes CASSPGLTSGANVLTF.

This clone ranks as large. The J gene is TRBJ2-7, the V gene TRBV11-2; the D gene is possibly TRBD1 (6 bases). The length of the CDR3 is 15 residues. V was pared by 1 base and J by 7 bases, with 17 bases between. The V gene's germline CDR1 is SGHAT and CDR2 FQNNGV. In DNA form, the CDR3 reads TGTGCCAGCAGCTTAGGGACAGATCCGTATGAGGAGCAGTACTTC. Amino acid sequence: CASSLGTDPYEEQYF.

The chain joins TRBV5-1 to TRBJ2-7, with 7 bases matching TRBD1. Trimming took 5 bases from V and 4 from J; bases not matched to a gene: 3. Germline V gene data show CDR1 as SGHRS and CDR2 as YFSETQ. The CDR3 spans 12 residues. CDR3 amino acids: CASRGQSYEQYF. CDR3 DNA: TGCGCCAGCAGGGGACAGTCTTACGAGCAGTACTTC.

The chain joins TRBV11-3 to TRBJ2-5; tentative D call: TRBD1 (5 bases). The CDR3 totals 15 residues. V was trimmed by 5 bases and J by 5 bases, leaving 18 bases between them. Germline V gives CDR1 SGHNT, CDR2 YENEEA. The CDR3 DNA sequence: TGTGCCAGCAGCCCCCCGACAGCTCCCTCGGAGACCCAGTACTTC. Amino acids: CASSPPTAPSETQYF.

The chain couples TRBV5-1 to TRBJ2-7; 9 bases align to TRBD1. CDR3 length equals 14 residues. V trimming: 3 bases; J trimming: 2 bases; junction bases outside the gene matches: 3. Looked up from germline, CDR1 is SGHRS and CDR2 is YFSETQ. The CDR3 DNA is TGCGCCAGCAGCTGGACAGGGGAAGCCTACGAGCAGTACTTC. Its protein is CASSWTGEAYEQYF.

This clone was seen a few times. The J gene is TRBJ2-7, the V gene TRBV13; D is perhaps TRBD1 (6 bases). Looked up from germline, CDR1 is PRHDT and CDR2 is FYEKMQ (reference sequence). The CDR3 has 14 residues. Trimming took off 5 bases at V and 2 bases at J, with 13 bases between the two ends. CDR3 sequence (DNA): TGTGCCAGCAGCACACAGGGCCCAACCTACGAGCAGTACTTC. Protein sequence: CASSTQGPTYEQYF.

This chain links TRBV4-1 with TRBJ2-3; D perhaps matches TRBD2 (6 bases). Germline lookup yields CDR1 MGHRA and CDR2 YSYEKL. This CDR3 has 16 amino acids. V lost 1 base and J 5 bases, leaving 16 bases between the germline ends. CDR3 residues: CASSQALAGRLDTQYF. CDR3 nucleotides: TGCGCCAGCAGCCAAGCCCTTGCGGGGAGGTTAGATACGCAGTATTTT.

V is TRBV12-5 and J is TRBJ1-1; D remains unclear. The CDR3 is made up of 11 amino acids. The germline CDR1 and CDR2 sequences are LGHNT and FRNRAP. Trimming removed 8 bases from V and 7 bases from J, with 11 bases in between. This CDR3 is CASRESSEAFF. The CDR3 nucleotides are TGTGCTAGTCGGGAGAGTAGTGAAGCTTTCTTT.

The J gene is TRBJ1-6, the V gene TRBV10-3; D is perhaps TRBD1 (6 bases). The V end was cut by 0 bases, the J end by 7 bases, with 13 bases between. In germline, CDR1 is ENHRY, CDR2 SYGVKD. CDR3 length: 16 amino acids. The CDR3 DNA sequence: TGTGCCATCAGTGAGTCGGGGGAGAGGGGGAATTCACCCCTCCACTTT. Translating it yields CAISESGERGNSPLHF.

The chain links TRBV7-8 to TRBJ2-5; perhaps TRBD2 as D (7 bases). Deletions cut 6 bases from V and 2 bases from J, with 19 bases between. Germline V CDR1 and CDR2: SGHVS, FQNEAQ. This CDR3 region has 16 residues. The CDR3 region is CASRGGTAGWQETQYF. As DNA, the CDR3 is TGTGCCAGCAGGGGGGGCACAGCGGGGTGGCAAGAGACCCAGTACTTC.

The chain is built from TRBV28 and TRBJ1-6; 7 bases are a match to TRBD1. V lost 6 bases to trimming and J lost 6 bases; unmatched junction nucleotides: 8. The CDR3 consists of 15 residues. CDR1 and CDR2 from the germline V gene are MDHEN and SYDVKM. The CDR3 sequence is CASSPQTGSNSPLHF. The CDR3 DNA sequence: TGTGCCAGCAGCCCGCAGACAGGGTCTAATTCACCCCTCCACTTT.

The chain couples TRBV6-1 to TRBJ2-7; D remains unclear. V was shortened by 2 bases and J by 3 bases, with 14 bases between the two germline ends. The CDR3 spans 15 residues. Germline CDR1 MNHNS, CDR2 SASEGT. The CDR3 loop is CASSESPAGNYEQYF. The CDR3 DNA is TGTGCCAGCAGTGAATCCCCCGCAGGAAACTACGAGCAGTACTTC.

This chain joins TRBV2 and TRBJ1-6; D remains ambiguous. The ends were cut back, 6 bases at V and 7 bases at J, with 16 bases in the middle. Germline assignment: CDR1 SNHLY and CDR2 FYNNEI. This CDR3 spans 15 amino acids. Here the CDR3 reads CASSREEVRNSPLHF. The DNA for the CDR3 is TGTGCCAGCAGCAGAGAGGAGGTGAGGAATTCACCCCTCCACTTT.

This chain uses TRBV20-1 with TRBJ1-2; 10 bases match TRBD1. Trimming at V came to 3 bases and at J to 8 bases, leaving 9 bases not matched to a gene. Per germline, CDR1 DFQATT and CDR2 SNEGSKA (reference sequence). The CDR3 has 14 amino acids. CDR3 sequence reads: CSASAGQGLGGYTF. The CDR3 DNA follows: TGCAGTGCTAGTGCGGGACAGGGGCTAGGAGGCTACACCTTC.

The gene calls are TRBV2 and TRBJ2-2; the match to TRBD2 covers 11 bases. The CDR3 is made up of 16 amino acids. CDR1 is SNHLY, CDR2 FYNNEI, per germline. J lost 6 bases, V lost 3 bases, and 6 bases had no gene match. CDR3 region: CASSERLAGGPGELFF. The CDR3 nucleotides are TGTGCCAGCAGTGAGAGGCTAGCGGGGGGCCCCGGGGAGCTGTTTTTT.

The chain carries TRBV5-1 and TRBJ2-3, with 12 positions matching TRBD1. The junction had 5 bases not matched to a gene; V was cut back by 4 bases and J by 5 bases. The CDR3 has 15 amino acids. The V gene's germline CDR1 is SGHRS and CDR2 YFSETQ. CDR3 in DNA: TGCGCCAGCAGCCTGGGACAGGGGGCTATAGATACGCAGTATTTT. It specifies CASSLGQGAIDTQYF.